The clone carrying this T cell receptor (beta chain) turned up a few times. With 3 bases clipped from V and 10 bases from J, the junction kept 7 bases outside the gene matches. This CDR3 comprises 16 residues. This specimen belongs to a study of T-cell reconstitution after alpha-beta-depleted transplantation in children. TCRbeta library construction was performed incorporating unique molecular identifiers. From the PCR reads, TCRdb called clonotypes with MiXCR, one entry per CDR3 protein. The profile shows fewer than 550,000 distinct CDR3 sequences, approximately 10% of them singletons. The TCR was taken from a female patient aged 2-9 years who had a stem cell transplant for aplastic anemia, so the T cells may come from the graft donor. The sequences come from PBMCs, mostly from graft donor cells, collected 180 days after TCRalphabeta/CD19-depleted stem cell transplant. The V gene is TRBV12-3 or TRBV12-4, the J gene TRBJ1-6, with 12 bases matching TRBD1. CDR3 residues: CASSLGQGAQGSPLHF. The DNA for the CDR3 is TGTGCCAGCAGTTTGGGACAGGGGGCTCAGGGGTCACCCCTCCACTTT.